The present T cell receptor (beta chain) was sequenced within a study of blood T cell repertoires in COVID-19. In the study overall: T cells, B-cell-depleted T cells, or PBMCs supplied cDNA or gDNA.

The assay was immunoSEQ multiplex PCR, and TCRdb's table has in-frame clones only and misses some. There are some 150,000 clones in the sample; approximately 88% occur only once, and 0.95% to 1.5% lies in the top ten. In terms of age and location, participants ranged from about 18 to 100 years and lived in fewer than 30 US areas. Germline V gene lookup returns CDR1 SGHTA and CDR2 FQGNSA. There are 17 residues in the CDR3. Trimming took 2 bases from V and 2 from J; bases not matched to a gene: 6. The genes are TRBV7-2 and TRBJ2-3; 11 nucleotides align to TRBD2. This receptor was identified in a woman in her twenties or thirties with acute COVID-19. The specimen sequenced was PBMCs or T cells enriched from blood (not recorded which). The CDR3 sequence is CASSLSLAGGYTDTQYF. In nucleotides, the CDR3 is TGTGCCAGCAGCTTAAGTCTAGCGGGAGGCTACACAGATACGCAGTATTTT.